These 9 T cell receptor beta chains originate from one sample sequenced in a study of CXCR3-negative and CXCR3-positive naive CD8 T cells (dated by TCRdb to 2018 to 2020). Here is what the overall study found, with its caveats: Compared with CXCR3-negative naive cells, CXCR3-positive naive cells had TRB CDR3s with higher hydrophobicity (lower Kidera factor 4), lower energy, and higher strength and volume indices.

Sequenced on a NextSeq 550. The Human TCR Profiling Kit (MiLaboratory) was used to prepare UMI-labeled 5' RACE TRB cDNA libraries. TCRdb reprocessed the sequencing reads and holds a single record per CDR3 protein sequence, with no DNA. This sample's listing comprises under 85,000 distinct CDR3 sequences. The ten largest clones represent 0.55% to 0.8% of the sample. Their antigen targets remain unknown. Sequences were obtained from naive CXCR3+ CD8+ T cells from blood. The cell subset or site tag for this specimen amounts to: CD45RO-CCR7+CD27+CD95- naive CD8+ T cells expressing CXCR3 (TNR3+). These receptors were collected from a human donor in good health. Some clones in this sample may be carry-over from other donors' samples.

The V gene is TRBV12-3 or TRBV12-4, the J gene TRBJ1-1; TCRdb names TRBD1, which stays unverified in the absence of DNA. This CDR3 spans 11 amino acids. CDR3 amino acids: CATIFGGEAFF.

V usage is TRBV6-6 and J usage is TRBJ2-7; TCRdb lists TRBD1, though no DNA is available to test this call. CDR1 is MNHNY and CDR2 is SVGAGI in the germline V gene (reference sequence). The CDR3 runs 12 residues. The CDR3 loop is CAIQGQGYEQYF.

The rearrangement joins TRBV11-1 to TRBJ1-2; TCRdb calls TRBD1, which cannot be checked without DNA. The CDR3 contains 17 residues. The germline V gene has CDR1 SGHAT and CDR2 FQDESV (reference sequence). This chain's CDR3 is CASSLPRIGQGAYGYTF.

V is TRBV23-1 and J is TRBJ1-4; checking the TCRdb D call of TRBD1 is not possible without DNA. TRBV23-1 is reported as an ORF; its role is uncertain. The CDR3 spans 14 residues. The CDR3 region is CASRPGPREEKLFF.

V is TRBV7-7 and J is TRBJ2-1; as DNA is missing, the TRBD1 call by TCRdb cannot be tested. Looked up from germline, CDR1 is SSHAT and CDR2 is FNYEAQ (reference sequence). The CDR3 consists of 15 residues. The CDR3 protein is CASSIYRAPDGEQFF.

This chain uses TRBV28 with TRBJ2-5; absent DNA, TCRdb's TRBD1 call cannot be checked. The germline CDR1 and CDR2 sequences are MDHEN and SYDVKM. The CDR3 extends over 15 amino acids. CDR3: CASRTVSGSQETQYF.

The chain recombines TRBV4-3 with TRBJ1-1; no DNA is available, so the TRBD1 call from TCRdb remains unchecked. The CDR3 extends over 15 amino acids. The V gene's germline CDR1 is LGHNA and CDR2 YSLEER. CDR3 sequence: CASSQGSRVNTEAFF.

This sequence joins TRBV6-2 or TRBV6-3 and TRBJ2-1. The V gene's germline CDR1 is MNHEY and CDR2 SVGEGT. The CDR3 extends over 12 amino acids. This chain's CDR3 is CASSWDTAEQFF.

The CDR3 reads CATRTSSTDTQYF. The chain joins TRBV25-1 to TRBJ2-3; checking the TCRdb D call of TRBD2 is not possible without DNA. Germline loops: CDR1 MGHDK, CDR2 SYGVNS. CDR3 length equals 13 residues.